These 8 T cell receptor beta chains share one sample of origin, sequenced in a study of shared clonotypes between healthy human individuals. It was CD45RO-negative cells, positively selected for CCR7, that made up naive CD8 cells, with terminally differentiated effector memory CD45RA+ cells excluded. This table comes from immunoSEQ multiplex PCR, and its TCRdb copy is limited to in-frame clones, with some not included. The sample holds about 1.9 million clones; over 85% are singletons and the top ten take more than 1.5%. Source material: naive CD8+ T cells from PBMCs. The receptor set was obtained from a man in his late teens or twenties in good health. Some clones in this sample may be carry-over from other donors' samples.

This chain uses TRBV9 with TRBJ2-1; unclear D gene. The CDR3 contains 17 residues. The germline CDR1 and CDR2 sequences are SGDLS and YYNGEE. The V and J ends lost 3 bases and 4 bases respectively, with 20 bases between them. DNA for the CDR3: TGTGCCAGCAGCGACCCGATATCTGGCGGAGAATACAATGAGCAGTTCTTC. This codes for CASSDPISGGEYNEQFF.

V and J are TRBV28 and TRBJ2-7; perhaps TRBD1 as D (7 bases). V lost 4 bases to trimming and J lost 2 bases, with 30 bases between them. The germline V gene has CDR1 MDHEN and CDR2 SYDVKM. This CDR3 spans 20 amino acids. The CDR3 DNA follows: TGTGCCAGCAGTTCCCCCCTTAGGGGGCACCAGGGACTTCCCCCCTACGAGCAGTACTTC. Protein: CASSSPLRGHQGLPPYEQYF.

The chain joins TRBV5-1 to TRBJ2-5; TRBD2 is a possible D gene (5 bases). Deletions cut 3 bases from V and 2 bases from J, with 23 bases between. The CDR3 spans 18 residues. The V gene's germline CDR1 is SGHRS and CDR2 YFSETQ. The CDR3 DNA reads as TGCGCCAGCAGCTCGAGCGGCCGGGTCCTCCGACGGCAAGAGACCCAGTACTTC. Its translation is CASSSSGRVLRRQETQYF.

V and J are TRBV28 and TRBJ2-3; D perhaps matches TRBD2 (5 bases). Germline CDR1 is MDHEN and CDR2 is SYDVKM. This CDR3 region has 17 residues. V gave up 4 bases and J gave up 4 bases, with 21 bases separating them. CDR3 protein: CASSSPPRGSPPDTQYF. DNA for the CDR3: TGTGCCAGCAGTTCCCCCCCGAGAGGGTCCCCCCCAGATACGCAGTATTTT. The full variable domain, rest sourced from reference TRBV28 and TRBJ2-3, is DVKVTQSSRYLVKRTGEKVFLECVQDMDHENMFWYRQDPGLGLRLIYFSYDVKMKEKGDIPEGYSVSREKKERFSLILESASTNQTSMYLCASSSPPRGSPPDTQYFGPGTRLTVL.

The chain uses TRBV27 and TRBJ2-2; D uncertain. Germline V gene lookup returns CDR1 MNHEY and CDR2 SMNVEV (reference sequence). This CDR3 comprises 14 residues. Trimming removed 2 bases at V and 7 bases at J, with 11 bases between. CDR3 DNA sequence: TGTGCCAGCAGTTTAATCTCCAGCGACGGGGAGCTGTTTTTT. Translated, it gives CASSLISSDGELFF.

This clone was picked up one time. This chain links TRBV2 with TRBJ2-7; unclear D gene. Germline V gives CDR1 SNHLY, CDR2 FYNNEI. The V and J ends lost 4 bases and 7 bases respectively, with 11 bases between them. This CDR3 has 12 residues. CDR3 amino acids: CASSVPVMEQYF. The CDR3 bases are TGTGCCAGCAGTGTGCCCGTGATGGAGCAGTACTTC. The full variable domain, completed using reference TRBV2 and TRBJ2-7, is EPEVTQTPSHQVTQMGQEVILRCVPISNHLYFYWYRQILGQKVEFLVSFYNNEISEKSEIFDDQFSVERPDGSNFTLKIRSTKLEDSAMYFCASSVPVMEQYFGPGTRLTVT.

The V and J genes are TRBV7-9 and TRBJ2-7; 11 bases align to TRBD2. Germline V CDR1 and CDR2: SEHNR, FQNEAQ (reference sequence). The CDR3 runs to 15 residues. V was clipped by 5 bases and J by 3 bases; unmatched bases: 6. In nucleotides, the CDR3 is TGTGCCAGCAGCCCGGGACTAGCGGTCAACTACGAGCAGTACTTC. Translation gives CASSPGLAVNYEQYF.

The chain links TRBV4-2 to TRBJ2-1, with a possible D match to TRBD2 (6 bases). The CDR3 is 16 residues long. Trimming pared 0 bases from V and 7 bases from J, leaving 16 bases between. CDR1 LGHNA and CDR2 YNFKEQ come from the germline V gene. CDR3 nucleotides: TGTGCCAGCAGCCAAGAATTCGGGAGAGGTGTAAATGAGCAGTTCTTC. This translates into CASSQEFGRGVNEQFF.